This T cell receptor beta chain was sequenced during a study of blood T cell repertoires in COVID-19. Study in general: Acute and convalescent COVID-19 samples came from the United States, Italy and Spain.

This CDR3 comprises 16 residues. The germline V and J ends were trimmed by 2 bases and 1 base, with 9 bases remaining between them. Germline V lookup: CDR1 MGHDK, CDR2 SYGVNS. Recruits, aged roughly 18 to 95 years, lived in 24 US areas. Assignment of participants to cohorts was predicated upon participant-reported clinical history. Sequenced by immunoSEQ multiplex PCR; TCRdb stores in-frame clones only, minus some. The sample yields 250,000 to 350,000 clones, roughly 88% seen once. The table lists this clone with many counts. This chain links TRBV25-1 with TRBJ2-6; D is ambiguous. Source material: PBMCs or T cells enriched from blood (not recorded which). The TCR sequence derives from a woman in her twenties or thirties who had recovered from COVID-19. The CDR3 region is CASSEGGSSGANVLTF. DNA for the CDR3: TGTGCCAGCAGTGAAGGCGGTTCTTCTGGGGCCAACGTCCTGACTTTC.